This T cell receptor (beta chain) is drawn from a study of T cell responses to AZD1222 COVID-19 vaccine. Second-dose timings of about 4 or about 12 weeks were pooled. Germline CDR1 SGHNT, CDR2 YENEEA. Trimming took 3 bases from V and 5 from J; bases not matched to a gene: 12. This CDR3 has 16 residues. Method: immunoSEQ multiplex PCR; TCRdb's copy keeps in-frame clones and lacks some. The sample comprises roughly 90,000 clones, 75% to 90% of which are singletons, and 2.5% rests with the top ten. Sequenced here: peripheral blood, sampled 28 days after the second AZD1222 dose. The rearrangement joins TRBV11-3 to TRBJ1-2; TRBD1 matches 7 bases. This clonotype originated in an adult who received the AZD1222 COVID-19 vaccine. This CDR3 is CASSFETGRAHYGYTF. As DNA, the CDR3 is TGTGCCAGCAGCTTCGAGACAGGGAGAGCACATTATGGCTACACCTTC. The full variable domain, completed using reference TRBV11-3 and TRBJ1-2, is EAGVVQSPRYKIIEKKQPVAFWCNPISGHNTLYWYLQNLGQGPELLIRYENEEAVDDSQLPKDRFSAERLKGVDSTLKIQPAELGDSAVYLCASSFETGRAHYGYTFGSGTRLTVV.